What follows is one T cell receptor beta chain and its context. This entry comes from a study of blood T cell repertoires in COVID-19. Study-level background: The analysed material was cDNA or gDNA that came from T cells, B-cell-depleted T cells, or PBMCs.

The CDR3 has 11 residues. Trimming cost V 4 bases and J 4 bases, with 7 bases left between them. Germline loops: CDR1 SQVTM, CDR2 ANQGSEA. Using immunoSEQ multiplex PCR, the repertoire was profiled, and TCRdb retains in-frame clones only, with some absent. This table holds a few hundred thousand clones, 80% to 85% found once. Followed over time, Seattle patients had been enrolled while infection was active. Source material: peripheral blood. The TCR was taken from a person aged 65 to 85 with COVID-19, enrolled during active disease. The chain has TRBV29-1 and TRBJ1-2; D unresolved. The CDR3 DNA sequence: TGCAGCGTTGTACTGAGCTATGGCTACACCTTC. Its protein is CSVVLSYGYTF. The whole variable domain, filled in from reference TRBV29-1 and TRBJ1-2, reads SAVISQKPSRDICQRGTSLTIQCQVDSQVTMMFWYRQQPGQSLTLIATANQGSEATYESGFVIDKFPISRPNLTFSTLTVSNMSPEDSSIYLCSVVLSYGYTFGSGTRLTVV.